This T cell receptor beta chain was profiled in a study of identical twins. CDR3 length: 17 amino acids. Losses at the gene ends were 2 bases for V and 6 bases for J; bases not matched to a gene: 9. Germline assignment: CDR1 SGHTA and CDR2 FQGTGA. Concerning this clonotype itself: Its antigen is not known.

The study's findings and limits: An excess of low generation probability was shown by twin-shared out-of-frame alpha sequences.

Unique molecular identifiers were present on the cDNA, and a universal primer site came from template switching. TCRdb recomputed calls from the 5' RACE reads with MiXCR, one row per CDR3 protein. The repertoire consists of about 250,000 distinct CDR3 sequences, with about 7.5% occurring once and the leading ten covering around 5%. This sample was also put to use in a study of yellow fever vaccine responses in identical twins.

The specimen sequenced was CD8+ T cells sorted from blood. This TCR derives from a woman between 18 and 30 years old in good health. The chain links TRBV7-3 to TRBJ2-1; 11 bases fit TRBD2. CDR3 DNA sequence: TGTGCCAGCAGCTTACAAGCCGGGACTAGCGGACTCAATGAGCAGTTCTTC. Translated, it gives CASSLQAGTSGLNEQFF.